This TCR beta chain is drawn from a study of cytomegalovirus exposure and HLA in healthy donors. Study context: As an earlier analysis found, roughly 170 million T cells yielded approximately 110 million unique TCR beta sequences. Study-wide results and caveats: A prior analysis recorded that most TCR beta V segments were productive about 87% or about 30% of the time. Cytomegalovirus-associated TCR beta chains were listed, numbering 150 to 200. An Asian-associated ancestry cluster reportedly showed fewer N-insertions than the approximately 660-donor mean in a later analysis.

This clone was picked up one time. Antigen unknown. PCR amplification relied on 60 Vbeta primers (plus 13 Jbeta primers). Assay used: immunoSEQ multiplex PCR; TCRdb lists only in-frame clones, some missing. The sample shows approximately 180,000 clones, about 80% of them seen only once. The germline V gene encodes CDR1 MNHNY and CDR2 SVGAGI (reference sequence). This CDR3 is built from 15 residues. Trimming took 7 bases from V and 2 from J, leaving 17 bases between them. V and J are TRBV6-6 and TRBJ1-1; D is possibly TRBD1 (6 bases). The sample comprised PBMCs. The clonotype was recovered from a middle-aged man in good health and CMV-seropositive. CDR3 sequence: CASNQGTLVNTEAFF. The CDR3 DNA sequence: TGTGCCAGCAACCAAGGGACACTAGTTAACACTGAAGCTTTCTTT.